The 22 T cell receptor beta chains given below trace back to one sample, sequenced in a study of blood T cell repertoires in COVID-19. Generated by immunoSEQ multiplex PCR, the TCRdb table keeps only in-frame clones and is missing some. Found here are fewer than 200,000 clones, about 87% of them singletons; the top ten hold approximately 24%. Sequencing used peripheral blood. The receptors derive from a man between 60 and 75 years old with acute or convalescent COVID-19.

The chain is built from TRBV5-1 and TRBJ1-5; D gene ambiguous. V was cut by 0 bases and J by 7 bases, with 14 bases left in between. Germline assignment: CDR1 SGHRS and CDR2 YFSETQ. The CDR3 is 15 amino acids. The CDR3 loop is CASSLEGQTGQPQHF. The CDR3 DNA reads as TGCGCCAGCAGCTTGGAAGGGCAAACGGGACAGCCCCAGCATTTT.

As to this clone: One end of the junction fails to match germline, which may point to a read error. The chain joins TRBV28 to TRBJ1-2; D is unclear. The CDR3 has 15 residues. From germline, CDR1 is MDHEN and CDR2 SYDVKM. The CDR3 nucleotides read TGTGCCAGCACTTTACTTTTGGAGCGCTCCTATGGCTACACCTTC. It yields the protein CASTLLLERSYGYTF.

V is TRBV5-5 and J is TRBJ2-3; D call uncertain. CDR3 length: 13 residues. V lost 0 bases, J lost 2 bases, and 4 bases lay in between. The germline V gene encodes CDR1 SGHKS and CDR2 YYEKEE (reference sequence). The CDR3 region has the DNA TGTGCCAGCAGCTTGGTAGTCACAGATACGCAGTATTTT. Amino acids: CASSLVVTDTQYF.

The chain recombines TRBV6-4 with TRBJ1-2; D uncertain. The V end was cut by 11 bases, the J end by 4 bases, with 20 bases between. CDR1 MRHNA and CDR2 SNTAGT come from the germline V gene. The CDR3 is made up of 14 amino acids. The CDR3 protein is CASSPWHLSYGYTF. CDR3 bases: TGTGCCTCCTCTCCATGGCACCTCAGCTATGGCTACACCTTC.

CDR3 nucleotide sequence: TGTGCCAGCAGCCAAGTCGGCGGCTATAATTCACCCCTCCACTTT. Translating it yields CASSQVGGYNSPLHF. The V call is TRBV3-1 (or the pseudogene TRBV3-2), the J call TRBJ1-6; D uncertain. V was shortened by 1 base and J by 3 bases, with 7 bases between the two germline ends. The CDR3 spans 15 residues. Germline lookup yields CDR1 LGHDT and CDR2 YNNKEL (reference sequence).

The chain uses TRBV4-1 and TRBJ2-7; 8 bases are shared with TRBD1. Germline V CDR1 and CDR2: MGHRA, YSYEKL. CDR3 length equals 16 residues. Germline trimming cut 3 bases from V and 5 bases from J; bases unmatched to any gene: 12. CDR3 amino acids: CASSHGQTQGANEQYF. The DNA of the CDR3 is TGCGCCAGCAGCCATGGGCAGACCCAGGGGGCCAACGAGCAGTACTTC.

This chain joins TRBV7-9 and TRBJ2-5; 9 nucleotides match TRBD1. The germline V gene encodes CDR1 SEHNR and CDR2 FQNEAQ (reference sequence). V was pared by 5 bases and J by 4 bases, with 5 bases of the junction left unmatched. There are 14 residues in the CDR3. CDR3 in DNA: TGTGCCAGCAGCCCGACAGGGGGACCAGAGACCCAGTACTTC. Protein product: CASSPTGGPETQYF.

V gene TRBV7-9 combines with J gene TRBJ1-5; 7 positions match TRBD1. The length of the CDR3 is 15 residues. Germline CDR1 is SEHNR and CDR2 is FQNEAQ (reference sequence). V trimming: 5 bases; J trimming: 1 base; junction bases outside the gene matches: 5. CDR3 DNA sequence: TGTGCCAGCAGCCCCACGGGACAGAGCAATCAGCCCCAGCATTTT. Amino acid sequence: CASSPTGQSNQPQHF.

The rearrangement uses TRBV27 and TRBJ2-2, with TRBD1 matching 8 bases. The V gene's germline CDR1 is MNHEY and CDR2 SMNVEV (reference sequence). Losses at the gene ends were 6 bases for V and 1 base for J; bases not matched to a gene: 10. This CDR3 contains 17 residues. The CDR3 DNA follows: TGTGCCAGCAGCTTGGGATGGGGACAGGAGAACACCGGGGAGCTGTTTTTT. Its protein product is CASSLGWGQENTGELFF.

CDR3 in DNA: TGTGCCAGTAGTATAATAGGGGCAGGCGGCAATCAGCCCCAGCATTTT. Its protein is CASSIIGAGGNQPQHF. The chain is built from TRBV19 and TRBJ1-5, with a possible D match to TRBD1 (5 bases). Trimming cost V 2 bases and J 2 bases, with 13 bases left between them. The CDR3 has 16 amino acids. Germline V gene data show CDR1 as LNHDA and CDR2 as SQIVND (reference sequence).

The chain joins TRBV5-4 to TRBJ1-4, with unresolved D. The germline CDR1 and CDR2 sequences are SGHNT and YYREEE (reference sequence). V was shortened by 2 bases and J by 3 bases, with 8 bases between the two germline ends. The length of the CDR3 is 14 residues. DNA for the CDR3: TGTGCCAGCAGCTTACGTGAGCCTAATGAAAAACTGTTTTTT. Amino acid sequence: CASSLREPNEKLFF.

This clone appeared once. This chain connects TRBV7-2 to TRBJ1-2, with TRBD1 as a possible D gene (5 bases). Germline V gene sequence: CDR1 SGHTA, CDR2 FQGNSA. Trimming left V 2 bases short and J 5 bases short, with 9 bases between. The CDR3 spans 13 residues. CDR3 coding DNA: TGTGCCAGCAGCTTAAACGCAGGGTATGGCTACACCTTC. Translation gives CASSLNAGYGYTF. Variable domain in full (rest from reference TRBV7-2 and TRBJ1-2): GAGVSQSPSNKVTEKGKDVELRCDPISGHTALYWYRQSLGQGLEFLIYFQGNSAPDKSGLPSDRFSAERTGGSVSTLTIQRTQQEDSAVYLCASSLNAGYGYTFGSGTRLTVV.

This chain joins TRBV7-9 and TRBJ2-7; 14 nucleotides line up with TRBD2. Germline V lookup: CDR1 SEHNR, CDR2 FQNEAQ (reference sequence). Trimming cost V 1 base and J 5 bases; bases outside gene matches: 7. The CDR3 is 17 residues long. Written as DNA, the CDR3 is TGTGCCAGCAGCTTAGGGTCGGGACTAGCGGGAGAAGACGAGCAGTACTTC. Its protein is CASSLGSGLAGEDEQYF.

This chain uses TRBV9 with TRBJ1-6; 9 nucleotides agree with TRBD1. Looked up from germline, CDR1 is SGDLS and CDR2 is YYNGEE. Trimming cost V 5 bases and J 7 bases; bases outside gene matches: 4. The CDR3 length is 14 residues. CDR3 protein: CASRGQGLNSPLHF. In DNA, the CDR3 is TGTGCCAGCAGGGGACAGGGATTAAATTCACCCCTCCACTTT.

This chain joins TRBV6-5 and TRBJ1-1; 10 nucleotides line up with TRBD1. Germline CDR1 and CDR2: MNHEY and SVGAGI. The CDR3 length is 13 residues. J gave up 5 bases and V 5 bases, and 2 bases lay outside the gene matches. CDR3 loop: CASSRTGGTEAFF. The CDR3 coding sequence is TGTGCCAGCAGTAGGACAGGGGGGACTGAAGCTTTCTTT.

The chain couples TRBV4-1 to TRBJ2-7, with TRBD1 matching 7 bases. CDR3 length: 16 amino acids. Germline assignment: CDR1 MGHRA and CDR2 YSYEKL. Unmatched junction bases numbered 6, after V lost 1 base and J lost 0 bases. The CDR3 region is CASSQARGSLSYEQYF. CDR3 DNA: TGCGCCAGCAGCCAAGCCAGGGGGTCACTCTCCTACGAGCAGTACTTC.

This chain connects TRBV9 to TRBJ1-1; D not certain. CDR3 length: 14 residues. The germline V gene encodes CDR1 SGDLS and CDR2 YYNGEE. The V end was cut by 0 bases, the J end by 2 bases, with 8 bases between. CDR3 sequence: CASSVEHSNTEAFF. CDR3 coding DNA: TGTGCCAGCAGCGTAGAACATTCCAACACTGAAGCTTTCTTT.

The chain links TRBV19 to TRBJ1-3, with a tentative D call TRBD1 (5 bases). Germline loops: CDR1 LNHDA, CDR2 SQIVND (reference sequence). The CDR3 has 16 amino acids. The ends were cut back, 6 bases at V and 0 bases at J, with 15 bases in the middle. Here the CDR3 reads CASRATTGGSGNTIYF. The DNA of the CDR3 is TGTGCCAGTAGAGCGACAACAGGCGGCTCTGGAAACACCATATATTTT.

The CDR3 DNA is TGCAGCGCCGGAGACGACACGGTGAGGGGAGGCGGCTACACCTTC. As protein: CSAGDDTVRGGGYTF. This sequence joins TRBV29-1 and TRBJ1-2, with a possible D match to TRBD1 (5 bases). Trimming pared 7 bases from V and 8 bases from J, leaving 26 bases between. The germline V gene encodes CDR1 SQVTM and CDR2 ANQGSEA. The CDR3 length is 15 residues.

The rearrangement links TRBV5-8 to TRBJ1-5, with 10 bases that match TRBD1. V shed 4 bases and J 0 bases; nucleotides not matched to a gene: 7. This CDR3 contains 17 residues. Germline V gene lookup returns CDR1 SGHTS and CDR2 YDEGEE. CDR3 residues: CASSKTGGVNSNQPQHF. The CDR3, as DNA: TGTGCCAGCAGCAAGACAGGGGGCGTAAATAGCAATCAGCCCCAGCATTTT.

The V call is TRBV7-2, the J call TRBJ1-1, with D unclear. The CDR3 has 15 amino acids. The V gene lost 5 bases and the J gene lost 6 bases, with 19 bases spanning the gap. Germline assignment: CDR1 SGHTA and CDR2 FQGNSA. The CDR3 DNA reads TGTGCCAGCAGCAAAACCTCTCAGGAACGCGCTGAAGCTTTCTTT. It translates to CASSKTSQERAEAFF.

This rearrangement joins TRBV5-1 to TRBJ1-4, with 7 bases aligning to TRBD1. J gave up 3 bases and V 5 bases, and 4 bases lay outside the gene matches. Germline CDR1 reads SGHRS; CDR2 reads YFSETQ. There are 14 residues in the CDR3. Written as DNA, the CDR3 is TGCGCCAGCAGACCGGGACAGCCTAATGAAAAACTGTTTTTT. Encoded protein: CASRPGQPNEKLFF.